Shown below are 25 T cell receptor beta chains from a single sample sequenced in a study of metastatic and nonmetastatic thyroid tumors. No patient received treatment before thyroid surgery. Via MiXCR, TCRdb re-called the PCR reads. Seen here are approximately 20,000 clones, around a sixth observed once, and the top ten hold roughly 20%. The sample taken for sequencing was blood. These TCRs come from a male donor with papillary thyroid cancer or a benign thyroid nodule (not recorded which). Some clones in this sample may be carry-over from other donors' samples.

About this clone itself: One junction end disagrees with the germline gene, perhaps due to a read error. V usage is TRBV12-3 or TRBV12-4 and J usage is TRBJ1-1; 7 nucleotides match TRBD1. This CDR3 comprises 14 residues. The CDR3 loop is CAGSLGQVSTEAFF. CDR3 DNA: TGTGCCGGCAGTTTAGGACAGGTGAGCACTGAAGCTTTCTTT.

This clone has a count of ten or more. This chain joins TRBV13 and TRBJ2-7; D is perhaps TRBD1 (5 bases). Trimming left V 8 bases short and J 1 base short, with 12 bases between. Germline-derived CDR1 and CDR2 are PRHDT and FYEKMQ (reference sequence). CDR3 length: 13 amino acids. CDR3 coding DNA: TGTGCCAGCGTTGGGGCCGAATCCTACGAGCAGTACTTC. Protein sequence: CASVGAESYEQYF.

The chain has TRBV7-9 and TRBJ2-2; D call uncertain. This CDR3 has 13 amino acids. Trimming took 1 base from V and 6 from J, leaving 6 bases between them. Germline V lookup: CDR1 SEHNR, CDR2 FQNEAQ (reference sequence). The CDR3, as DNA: TGTGCCAGCAGCTTAGAGCTCTCCGGGGAGCTGTTTTTT. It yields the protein CASSLELSGELFF.

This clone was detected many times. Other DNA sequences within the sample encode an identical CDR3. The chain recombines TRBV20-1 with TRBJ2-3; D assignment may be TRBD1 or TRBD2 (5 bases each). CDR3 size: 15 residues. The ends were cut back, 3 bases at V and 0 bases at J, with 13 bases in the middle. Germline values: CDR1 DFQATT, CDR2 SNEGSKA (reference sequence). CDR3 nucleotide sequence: TGCAGTGCTAGTGGATTACGGGACAGCACAGATACGCAGTATTTT. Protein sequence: CSASGLRDSTDTQYF.

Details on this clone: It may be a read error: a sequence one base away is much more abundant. The CDR3 is CASSSGATLGETQYF. Written as DNA, the CDR3 is TGTGCCAGCAGCTCCGGAGCTACCCTGGGGGAGACCCAGTACTTC. The chain joins TRBV11-3 to TRBJ2-5; D call uncertain. Germline V lookup: CDR1 SGHNT, CDR2 YENEEA. The V gene lost 4 bases and the J gene lost 5 bases, with 17 bases spanning the gap. This CDR3 contains 15 residues.

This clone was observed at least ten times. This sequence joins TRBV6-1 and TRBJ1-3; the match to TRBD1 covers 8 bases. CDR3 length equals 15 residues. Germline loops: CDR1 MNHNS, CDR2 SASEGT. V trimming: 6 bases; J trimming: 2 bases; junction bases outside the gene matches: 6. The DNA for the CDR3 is TGTGCCAGCAGCTCATTACAGGGGGCTGGAAACACCATATATTTT. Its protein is CASSSLQGAGNTIYF.

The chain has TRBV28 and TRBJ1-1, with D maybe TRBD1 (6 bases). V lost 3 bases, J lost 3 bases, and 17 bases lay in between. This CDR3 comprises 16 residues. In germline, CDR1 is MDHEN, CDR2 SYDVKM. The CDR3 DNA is TGTGCCAGCAGTTTGCTTATGGGGGCGTGGGACACTGAAGCTTTCTTT. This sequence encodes CASSLLMGAWDTEAFF.

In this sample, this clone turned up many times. The CDR3 nucleotides read TGTGCCAGCTCACCACGAACACCCGGGACAGGGGATGAAAAACTGTTTTTT. It translates to CASSPRTPGTGDEKLFF. The chain has TRBV18 and TRBJ1-4; 10 nucleotides line up with TRBD1. V gave up 1 base and J gave up 6 bases; unmatched junction bases: 8. The CDR3 consists of 17 residues. The germline gives CDR1 KGHSH, CDR2 LQKENI. Full variable domain (missing parts from reference TRBV18 and TRBJ1-4): NAGVMQNPRHLVRRRGQEARLRCSPMKGHSHVYWYRQLPEEGLKFMVYLQKENIIDESGMPKERFSAEFPKEGPSILRIQQVVRGDSAAYFCASSPRTPGTGDEKLFFGSGTQLSVL.

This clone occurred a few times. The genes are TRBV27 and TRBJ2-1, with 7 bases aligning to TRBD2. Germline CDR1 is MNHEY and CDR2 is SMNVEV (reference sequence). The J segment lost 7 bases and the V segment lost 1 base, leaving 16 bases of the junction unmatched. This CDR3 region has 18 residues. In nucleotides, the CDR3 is TGTGCCAGCAGTTTATTTCCCCCTGCGAGCGGGGATGGGAATGAGCAGTTCTTC. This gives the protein CASSLFPPASGDGNEQFF.

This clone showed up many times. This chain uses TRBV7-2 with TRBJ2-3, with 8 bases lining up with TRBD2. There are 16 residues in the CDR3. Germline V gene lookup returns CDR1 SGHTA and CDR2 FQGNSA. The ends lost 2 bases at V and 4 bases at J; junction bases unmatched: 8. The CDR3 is CASSLFLTGGSDTQYF. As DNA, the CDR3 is TGTGCCAGCAGCTTATTCTTGACGGGAGGGTCAGATACGCAGTATTTT.

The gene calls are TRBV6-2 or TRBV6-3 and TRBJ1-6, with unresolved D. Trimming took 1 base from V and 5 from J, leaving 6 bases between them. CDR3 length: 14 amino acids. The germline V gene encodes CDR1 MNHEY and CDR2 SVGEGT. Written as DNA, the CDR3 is TGTGCCAGCAGTTACTACTACGATAATTCACCCCTCCACTTT. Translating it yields CASSYYYDNSPLHF.

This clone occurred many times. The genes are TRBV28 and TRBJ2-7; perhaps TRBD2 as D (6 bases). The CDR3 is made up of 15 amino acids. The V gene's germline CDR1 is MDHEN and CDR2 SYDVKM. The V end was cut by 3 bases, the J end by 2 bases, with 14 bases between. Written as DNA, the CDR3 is TGTGCCAGCAGTTTTACTAGCCGCAGACCCTACGAGCAGTACTTC. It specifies CASSFTSRRPYEQYF.

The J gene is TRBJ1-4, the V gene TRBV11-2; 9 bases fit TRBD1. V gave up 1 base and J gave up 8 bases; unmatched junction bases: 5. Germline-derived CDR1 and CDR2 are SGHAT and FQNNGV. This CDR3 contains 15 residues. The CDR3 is CASSLGDRDQEKLFF. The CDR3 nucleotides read TGTGCCAGCAGCTTAGGGGACAGGGATCAGGAAAAACTGTTTTTT. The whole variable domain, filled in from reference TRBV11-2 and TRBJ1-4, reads EAGVAQSPRYKIIEKRQSVAFWCNPISGHATLYWYQQILGQGPKLLIQFQNNGVVDDSQLPKDRFSAERLKGVDSTLKIQPAKLEDSAVYLCASSLGDRDQEKLFFGSGTQLSVL.

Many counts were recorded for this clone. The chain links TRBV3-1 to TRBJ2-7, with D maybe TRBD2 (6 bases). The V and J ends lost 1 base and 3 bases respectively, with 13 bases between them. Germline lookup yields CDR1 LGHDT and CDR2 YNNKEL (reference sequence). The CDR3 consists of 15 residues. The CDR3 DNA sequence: TGTGCCAGCAGCCAAGGGTCGGGCGGGAACTACGAGCAGTACTTC. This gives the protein CASSQGSGGNYEQYF.

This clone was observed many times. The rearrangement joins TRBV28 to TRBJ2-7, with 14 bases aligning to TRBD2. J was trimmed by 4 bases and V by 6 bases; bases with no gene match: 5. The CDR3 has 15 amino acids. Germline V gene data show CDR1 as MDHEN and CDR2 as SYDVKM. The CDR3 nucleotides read TGTGCCAGCAGCTTGGGACTAGCGGGGGATTACGAGCAGTACTTC. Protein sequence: CASSLGLAGDYEQYF.

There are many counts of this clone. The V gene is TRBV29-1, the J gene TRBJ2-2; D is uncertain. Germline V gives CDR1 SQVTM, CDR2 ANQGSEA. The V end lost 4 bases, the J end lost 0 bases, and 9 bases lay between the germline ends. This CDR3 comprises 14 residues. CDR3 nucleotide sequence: TGCAGCGTTGCCTACAACCCGAACACCGGGGAGCTGTTTTTT. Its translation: CSVAYNPNTGELFF.

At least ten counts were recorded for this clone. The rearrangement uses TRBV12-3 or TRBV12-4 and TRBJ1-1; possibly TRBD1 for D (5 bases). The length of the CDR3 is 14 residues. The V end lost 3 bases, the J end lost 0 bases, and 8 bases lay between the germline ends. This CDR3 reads CASSFGRVNTEAFF. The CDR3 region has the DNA TGTGCCAGCAGTTTTGGCAGGGTGAACACTGAAGCTTTCTTT.

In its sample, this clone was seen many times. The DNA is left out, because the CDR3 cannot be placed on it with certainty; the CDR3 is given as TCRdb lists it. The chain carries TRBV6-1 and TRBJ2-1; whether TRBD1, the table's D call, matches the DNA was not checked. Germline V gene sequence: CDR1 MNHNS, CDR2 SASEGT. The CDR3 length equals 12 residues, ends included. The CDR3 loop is CASSEFAIGAFF.

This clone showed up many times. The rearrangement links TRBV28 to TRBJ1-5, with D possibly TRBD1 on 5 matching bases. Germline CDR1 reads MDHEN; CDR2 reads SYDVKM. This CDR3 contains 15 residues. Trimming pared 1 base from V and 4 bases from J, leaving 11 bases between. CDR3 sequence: CASSLSNWGNQPQHF. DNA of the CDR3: TGTGCCAGCAGTTTATCCAACTGGGGGAATCAGCCCCAGCATTTT. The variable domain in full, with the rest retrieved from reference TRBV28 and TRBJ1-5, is DVKVTQSSRYLVKRTGEKVFLECVQDMDHENMFWYRQDPGLGLRLIYFSYDVKMKEKGDIPEGYSVSREKKERFSLILESASTNQTSMYLCASSLSNWGNQPQHFGDGTRLSIL.

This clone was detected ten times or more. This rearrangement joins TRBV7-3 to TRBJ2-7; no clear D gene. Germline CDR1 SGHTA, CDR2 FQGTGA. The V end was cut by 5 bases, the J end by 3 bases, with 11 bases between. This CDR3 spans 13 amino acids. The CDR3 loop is CASSQGLGYEQYF. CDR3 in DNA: TGTGCCAGCAGCCAAGGGTTGGGCTACGAGCAGTACTTC.

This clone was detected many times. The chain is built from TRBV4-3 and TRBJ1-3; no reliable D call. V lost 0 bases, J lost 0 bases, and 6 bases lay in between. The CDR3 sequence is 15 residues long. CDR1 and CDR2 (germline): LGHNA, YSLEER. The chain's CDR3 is CASSQDRSSGNTIYF. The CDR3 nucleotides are TGCGCCAGCAGCCAAGATCGGAGCTCTGGAAACACCATATATTTT.

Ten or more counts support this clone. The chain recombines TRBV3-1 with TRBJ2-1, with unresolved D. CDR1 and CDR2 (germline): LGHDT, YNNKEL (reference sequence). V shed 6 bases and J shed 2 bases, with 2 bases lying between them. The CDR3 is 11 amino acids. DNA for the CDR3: TGTGCCAGCAGGACCTACAATGAGCAGTTCTTC. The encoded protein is CASRTYNEQFF.

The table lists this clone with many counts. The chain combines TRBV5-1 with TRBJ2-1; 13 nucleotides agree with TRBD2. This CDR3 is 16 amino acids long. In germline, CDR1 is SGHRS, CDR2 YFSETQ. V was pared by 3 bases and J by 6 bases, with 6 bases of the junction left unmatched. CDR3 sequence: CASSWRTSGRPNEQFF. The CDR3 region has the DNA TGCGCCAGCAGCTGGCGGACTAGCGGGAGACCCAATGAGCAGTTCTTC.

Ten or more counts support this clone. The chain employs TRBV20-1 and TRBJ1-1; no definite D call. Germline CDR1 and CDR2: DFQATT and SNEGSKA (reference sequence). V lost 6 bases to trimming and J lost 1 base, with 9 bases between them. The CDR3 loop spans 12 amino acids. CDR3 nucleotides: TGCAGTGCAGTAAGACGGAACACTGAAGCTTTCTTT. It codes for CSAVRRNTEAFF.

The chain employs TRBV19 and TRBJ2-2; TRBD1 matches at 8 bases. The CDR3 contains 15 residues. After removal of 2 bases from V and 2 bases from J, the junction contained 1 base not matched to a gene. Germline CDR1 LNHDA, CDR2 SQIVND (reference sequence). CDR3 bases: TGTGCCAGTAGTATAACAGGGGGTAACACCGGGGAGCTGTTTTTT. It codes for CASSITGGNTGELFF. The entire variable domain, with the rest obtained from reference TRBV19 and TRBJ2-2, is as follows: DGGITQSPKYLFRKEGQNVTLSCEQNLNHDAMYWYRQDPGQGLRLIYYSQIVNDFQKGDIAEGYSVSREKKESFPLTVTSAQKNPTAFYLCASSITGGNTGELFFGEGSRLTVL.